The clone carrying this TCR beta chain was counted ten times or more. Its cognate antigen is unknown. This sample is part of a study of T cells in Graves' hyperthyroidism and ophthalmopathy. This CDR3 contains 14 residues. The V gene's germline CDR1 is LGHDT and CDR2 YNNKEL (reference sequence). Deletions cut 0 bases from V and 6 bases from J, with 9 bases between. Newly diagnosed patients aged 18 to 65 had hyperthyroidism of under 2 months' duration. Findings and limits, study-wide: In the analysis, a 13 V-J model separated ophthalmopathy from stable hyperthyroidism. Researchers found most expanded thyroid clonotypes above 0.001 in blood as well.

There were TCR beta CDR3 regions amplified from RNA transcripts. HTBI primers were used for first-round RT-PCR of the TCR CDR3. TCRdb redid the calling of the multiplex PCR reads with MiXCR, one entry per CDR3 protein. The table shows around 700,000 distinct CDR3 sequences, with approximately 18% occurring only once. The sequence came from a woman between 45 and 65 years old with Graves' hyperthyroidism that later progressed to Graves' ophthalmopathy. The sample was blood. This chain joins TRBV3-1 and TRBJ1-5; D ambiguous. CDR3 sequence: CASSQEGLGQPQHF. DNA of the CDR3: TGTGCCAGCAGCCAAGAGGGGTTGGGTCAGCCCCAGCATTTT.